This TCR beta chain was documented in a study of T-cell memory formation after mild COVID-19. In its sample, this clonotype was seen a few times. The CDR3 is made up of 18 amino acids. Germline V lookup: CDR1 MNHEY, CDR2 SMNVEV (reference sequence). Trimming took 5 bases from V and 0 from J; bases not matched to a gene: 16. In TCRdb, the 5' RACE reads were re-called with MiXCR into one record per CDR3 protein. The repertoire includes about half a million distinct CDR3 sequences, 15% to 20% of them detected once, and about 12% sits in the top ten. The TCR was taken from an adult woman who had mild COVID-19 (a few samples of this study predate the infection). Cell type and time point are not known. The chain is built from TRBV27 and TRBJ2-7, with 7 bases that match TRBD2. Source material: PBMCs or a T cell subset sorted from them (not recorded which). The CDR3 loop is CASSTMGGGGSVSYEQYF. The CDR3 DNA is TGTGCCAGCAGTACAATGGGGGGAGGCGGGAGCGTCTCCTACGAGCAGTACTTC.